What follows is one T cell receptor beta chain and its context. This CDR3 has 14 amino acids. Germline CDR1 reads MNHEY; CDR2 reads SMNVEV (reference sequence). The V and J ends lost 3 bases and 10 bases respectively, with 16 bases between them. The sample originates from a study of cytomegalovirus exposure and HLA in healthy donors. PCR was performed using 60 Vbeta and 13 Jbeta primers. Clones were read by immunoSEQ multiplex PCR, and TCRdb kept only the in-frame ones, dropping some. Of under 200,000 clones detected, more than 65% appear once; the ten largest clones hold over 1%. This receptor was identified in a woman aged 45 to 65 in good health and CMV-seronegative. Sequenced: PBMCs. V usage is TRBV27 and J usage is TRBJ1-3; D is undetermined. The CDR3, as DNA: TGTGCCAGCAGTTTCTGGCCTCCCCGTGGTACCATATATTTT. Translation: CASSFWPPRGTIYF.